The source of this T cell receptor (beta chain) is a study of CD8+CD57+ T cells in acquired aplastic anemia. Sequenced patients had shown CD8+CD57+ cell expansion by flow cytometry. Sampling of blood occurred while the patients had still received no therapy. Using genomic DNA as the template, TCR beta VDJ and CDR3 profiling was carried out. TCRdb redid the calling of the reads with MiXCR, one entry per CDR3 protein. The sample consists of 450,000 to 600,000 distinct CDR3 sequences, around 30% of them appearing once. Notes on the study in general: Patients had around 30 CD8+ CDR3 sequences in common with controls (the shared set). Any difference that existed in CD8+ Simpson's diversity between patients and controls was not significant.

This clonotype has only a few counts. Its cognate antigen is unknown. The CDR3 has 15 amino acids. Unmatched junction bases numbered 0, after V lost 2 bases and J lost 1 base. Germline V gene lookup returns CDR1 MNHNS and CDR2 SASEGT. This rearrangement joins TRBV6-1 to TRBJ2-2; 8 nucleotides agree with TRBD2. The sample comprised sorted CD4+, CD8+, or CD8+CD57+ T cells (not recorded which) from PBMCs. The source is a human donor with aplastic anemia. The CDR3 sequence: CASSESGRNTGELFF. CDR3 DNA sequence: TGTGCCAGCAGTGAAAGCGGGAGGAACACCGGGGAGCTGTTTTTT.